One and the same sample provided the 32 T cell receptor beta chains below, sequenced in a study of shared clonotypes between healthy human individuals. Assay: immunoSEQ multiplex PCR; the TCRdb copy retains only in-frame clones and omits some. The sample has about 750,000 clones, about 92% seen once. CD45RO-negative, CCR7-selected cells formed the naive CD8 fraction, which excluded terminally differentiated effector memory CD45RA+ cells. Sequencing was done on a sample of naive CD8+ T cells sorted from blood. These TCRs come from a young man in good health.

This CDR3 is CAGWMASNEKLFF. CDR3 coding DNA: TGTGCCGGGTGGATGGCTTCGAATGAAAAACTGTTTTTT. The chain joins TRBV7-9 to TRBJ1-4; D is unresolved. V gave up 11 bases and J gave up 5 bases, with 15 bases separating them. The germline gives CDR1 SEHNR, CDR2 FQNEAQ (reference sequence). The CDR3 covers 13 residues.

The chain employs TRBV29-1 and TRBJ2-1; 7 nucleotides match TRBD1. Trimming took 7 bases from V and 5 from J; bases not matched to a gene: 14. This CDR3 is 15 amino acids long. From germline, CDR1 is SQVTM and CDR2 ANQGSEA. The CDR3 is CSAIRQGSLNNEQFF. DNA of the CDR3: TGCAGCGCCATTAGACAGGGTAGCCTAAACAATGAGCAGTTCTTC.

The chain links TRBV19 to TRBJ2-2, with D perhaps TRBD2 (6 bases). CDR1 and CDR2 from the germline V gene are LNHDA and SQIVND (reference sequence). The V gene lost 6 bases and the J gene lost 3 bases, with 17 bases spanning the gap. The CDR3 has 16 residues. DNA of the CDR3: TGTGCCAGTAGCCGCCCCGGCGGAGGGGACACCGGGGAGCTGTTTTTT. Protein: CASSRPGGGDTGELFF.

The chain has TRBV28 and TRBJ2-7; 7 bases are shared with TRBD2. The germline V gene encodes CDR1 MDHEN and CDR2 SYDVKM. Trimming cost V 5 bases and J 3 bases; bases outside gene matches: 10. The CDR3 has 15 residues. In DNA form, the CDR3 reads TGTGCCAGCAGTATGGAGTCTCTAGCGGTCTACGAGCAGTACTTC. Amino acids: CASSMESLAVYEQYF.

This clone has a single count. This chain joins TRBV27 and TRBJ2-1, with TRBD2 matching over 9 bases. The ends lost 2 bases at V and 2 bases at J; junction bases unmatched: 7. This CDR3 has 17 residues. The germline V gene encodes CDR1 MNHEY and CDR2 SMNVEV (reference sequence). The CDR3 nucleotides read TGTGCCAGCAGTTTAAGTAGCGGGAGAAACCCCTACAATGAGCAGTTCTTC. Its translation: CASSLSSGRNPYNEQFF.

The chain combines TRBV6-6 with TRBJ2-7; 8 positions agree with TRBD1. Germline V lookup: CDR1 MNHNY, CDR2 SVGAGI (reference sequence). The CDR3 has 15 amino acids. V trimming: 2 bases; J trimming: 4 bases; junction bases outside the gene matches: 7. The DNA for the CDR3 is TGTGCCAGCAGTTACACCGGGACAGGCCTTTACGAGCAGTACTTC. It specifies CASSYTGTGLYEQYF.

The chain employs TRBV7-9 and TRBJ2-2; D unresolved. This CDR3 is 16 amino acids long. CDR1 is SEHNR and CDR2 is FQNEAQ in the germline V gene (reference sequence). Trimming stripped 5 bases from V and 3 bases from J, with 16 bases between. CDR3 sequence reads: CASSVVGARYTGELFF. The CDR3 bases are TGTGCCAGCAGCGTAGTGGGTGCCCGCTACACCGGGGAGCTGTTTTTT.

The rearrangement uses TRBV7-9 and TRBJ2-3, with D perhaps matching TRBD2 (6 bases). This CDR3 has 15 residues. V lost 5 bases and J lost 1, with 13 bases in between. In germline, CDR1 is SEHNR, CDR2 FQNEAQ (reference sequence). The CDR3: CASSPRELGTDTQYF. The DNA for the CDR3 is TGTGCCAGCAGCCCCCGGGAGCTCGGCACAGATACGCAGTATTTT.

This chain joins TRBV5-4 and TRBJ2-2, with D maybe TRBD1 (5 bases). The germline CDR1 and CDR2 sequences are SGHNT and YYREEE (reference sequence). CDR3 length equals 15 residues. V was clipped by 6 bases and J by 0 bases, with 12 bases between them. The CDR3, as DNA: TGTGCCAGCAAACACTCAGGGACGAACACCGGGGAGCTGTTTTTT. It specifies CASKHSGTNTGELFF.

The chain has TRBV21-1 and TRBJ2-7; the table gives TRBD2 as D, unverified against the DNA. TRBV21-1 is recorded as a pseudogene. There are 16 residues in the CDR3. DNA of the CDR3: TGTGCCAGCAGCAAAGGTCGGGGGGGGATCTCCTACGAGCAGTACTTC. Protein: CASSKGRGGISYEQYF.

The J gene is TRBJ1-2, the V gene TRBV21-1. TRBV21-1 is termed a pseudogene. CDR3 length: 14 amino acids. CDR3: CASSAIIRSYGYTF. CDR3 DNA sequence: TGTGCCAGCAGCGCAATTATCCGGTCCTATGGCTACACCTTC.

The genes are TRBV9 and TRBJ1-3; D ambiguous. This CDR3 is 15 amino acids long. CDR1 is SGDLS, CDR2 YYNGEE, per germline. V gave up 3 bases and J gave up 4 bases, with 14 bases separating them. The CDR3 coding sequence is TGTGCCAGCAGCGCCTCGGGAGCGGTCGGAAACACCATATATTTT. The encoded protein is CASSASGAVGNTIYF.

The chain combines TRBV29-1 with TRBJ1-1; weak D call: TRBD1 (5 bases). Germline V CDR1 and CDR2: SQVTM, ANQGSEA. Trimming stripped 4 bases from V and 4 bases from J, with 13 bases between. The CDR3 totals 13 residues. CDR3 sequence (DNA): TGCAGCGTTGGAGGACCGGGGGGCACTGAAGCTTTCTTT. Protein product: CSVGGPGGTEAFF. Filled out from reference TRBV29-1 and TRBJ1-1, the complete variable domain reads SAVISQKPSRDICQRGTSLTIQCQVDSQVTMMFWYRQQPGQSLTLIATANQGSEATYESGFVIDKFPISRPNLTFSTLTVSNMSPEDSSIYLCSVGGPGGTEAFFGQGTRLTVV.

CDR3 amino acids: CSVESRPSYEQYF. CDR3 nucleotides: TGCAGCGTTGAATCCCGACCGTCCTACGAGCAGTACTTC. The chain joins TRBV29-1 to TRBJ2-7; D is undetermined. The germline gives CDR1 SQVTM, CDR2 ANQGSEA. This CDR3 contains 13 residues. V was clipped by 2 bases and J by 1 base, with 9 bases between them.

The V and J genes are TRBV19 and TRBJ1-5; the D gene is possibly TRBD1 (5 bases). With 7 bases removed from V and 7 bases from J, the gap between germline ends came to 20 bases. Germline V CDR1 and CDR2: LNHDA, SQIVND (reference sequence). The CDR3 covers 15 residues. Written as DNA, the CDR3 is TGTGCCAGTAACCGGCGGGGGGAGGGGATGCAGCCCCAGCATTTT. Its protein is CASNRRGEGMQPQHF.

The V and J genes are TRBV7-2 and TRBJ2-1; no clear D gene. The V gene's germline CDR1 is SGHTA and CDR2 FQGNSA. Trimming removed 4 bases from V and 10 bases from J, with 14 bases in between. The CDR3 covers 13 residues. The CDR3 DNA follows: TGTGCCAGCAGCTCGGTAGGATCTGAGGAGCAGTTCTTC. This sequence encodes CASSSVGSEEQFF.

This chain joins TRBV4-1 and TRBJ2-7; no firm D call. The CDR3 totals 13 residues. Germline V gives CDR1 MGHRA, CDR2 YSYEKL. Trimming pared 2 bases from V and 4 bases from J, leaving 9 bases between. CDR3 sequence: CASSQTPAYEQYF. CDR3 DNA: TGCGCCAGCAGCCAAACCCCAGCATACGAGCAGTACTTC.

A single count supports this clone. V is TRBV7-6 and J is TRBJ2-2, with D possibly being TRBD2 (6 bases). V lost 1 base and J lost 2, with 17 bases in between. The CDR3 runs to 18 residues. Germline V gives CDR1 SGHVS, CDR2 FNYEAQ. The CDR3 loop reads CASSLVTAPGTNTGELFF. As DNA, the CDR3 is TGTGCCAGCAGCTTAGTCACGGCCCCCGGGACTAACACCGGGGAGCTGTTTTTT.

In nucleotides, the CDR3 is TGTGCCAGCAGCTCGTCGCCGGGACGGACCACAGATACGCAGTATTTT. This sequence encodes CASSSSPGRTTDTQYF. The chain links TRBV7-3 to TRBJ2-3; D may match TRBD1 or TRBD2 (5 bases each). The CDR3 length is 16 residues. CDR1 and CDR2 (germline): SGHTA, FQGTGA. Trimming shortened V by 4 bases and J by 2 bases, and 16 bases separated the two germline ends.

V usage is TRBV5-1 and J usage is TRBJ2-5; the match to TRBD1 covers 7 bases. Per the germline V gene, CDR1 is SGHRS and CDR2 is YFSETQ. The V segment lost 4 bases and the J segment 2 bases; nucleotides outside the gene matches: 8. This CDR3 has 15 amino acids. CDR3 loop: CASSHRGTVQETQYF. CDR3 nucleotides: TGCGCCAGCAGCCACAGAGGGACAGTACAAGAGACCCAGTACTTC.

The genes are TRBV4-1 and TRBJ2-5, with TRBD2 matching 11 bases. The germline gives CDR1 MGHRA, CDR2 YSYEKL. The CDR3 has 16 residues. The ends lost 1 base at V and 3 bases at J; junction bases unmatched: 4. CDR3 nucleotides: TGCGCCAGCAGCCAAGGGGTACTAGCGGGAGAAGAGACCCAGTACTTC. Its translation is CASSQGVLAGEETQYF.

This chain links TRBV27 with TRBJ2-3; D is uncertain. V shed 2 bases and J shed 4 bases, with 10 bases lying between them. Germline CDR1 MNHEY, CDR2 SMNVEV (reference sequence). The CDR3 runs to 14 residues. CDR3 sequence reads: CASSLGQLADTQYF. CDR3 nucleotide sequence: TGTGCCAGCAGTTTAGGGCAGCTCGCAGATACGCAGTATTTT.

As DNA, the CDR3 is TGTGCCAGCAGCTGGACAGGGGAAGATACGCAGTATTTT. The encoded protein is CASSWTGEDTQYF. V gene TRBV7-2 combines with J gene TRBJ2-3; TRBD1 matches at 9 bases. This CDR3 contains 13 residues. The germline V gene has CDR1 SGHTA and CDR2 FQGNSA. V was pared by 4 bases and J by 5 bases, with 1 base of the junction left unmatched.

The chain carries TRBV7-2 and TRBJ2-2; D unclear. V gave up 5 bases and J gave up 4 bases, with 8 bases separating them. The CDR3 spans 13 residues. The V gene's germline CDR1 is SGHTA and CDR2 FQGNSA. Here the CDR3 DNA reads TGTGCCAGCAGCAGGGTTGCCACCGGGGAGCTGTTTTTT. The encoded protein is CASSRVATGELFF.

This clone was counted a single time. The rearrangement joins TRBV4-2 to TRBJ2-1, with 9 bases identical to TRBD2. From germline, CDR1 is LGHNA and CDR2 YNFKEQ. CDR3 length: 17 residues. J lost 4 bases, V lost 0 bases, and 7 bases had no gene match. CDR3 bases: TGTGCCAGCAGCCAAGATCCAACTAGCGGGCCGTACAATGAGCAGTTCTTC. It yields the protein CASSQDPTSGPYNEQFF.

To note about this clone: At one of its ends the junction is not consistent with the germline gene, which may arise from a read error. The chain carries TRBV7-7 and TRBJ1-3; 8 bases line up with TRBD1. The CDR3 sequence is 14 residues long. Germline values: CDR1 SSHAT, CDR2 FNYEAQ (reference sequence). The CDR3 coding sequence is TGTGCTAGCAGCCGGACAGGGTATGGAAACACCATATATTTT. Translation gives CASSRTGYGNTIYF.

The rearrangement uses TRBV11-2 and TRBJ2-6; TRBD2 is a possible D gene (6 bases). Germline V gives CDR1 SGHAT, CDR2 FQNNGV. The CDR3 runs 16 residues. V was shortened by 2 bases and J by 3 bases, with 11 bases between the two germline ends. The CDR3 reads CASSLPSGVGANVLTF. The CDR3 region has the DNA TGTGCCAGCAGCTTACCTTCGGGAGTTGGGGCCAACGTCCTGACTTTC.

The chain links TRBV7-3 to TRBJ1-5, with TRBD1 identical over 8 bases. Trimming removed 9 bases from V and 2 bases from J; junction bases left unmatched: 9. This CDR3 spans 15 amino acids. Germline assignment: CDR1 SGHTA and CDR2 FQGTGA. DNA of the CDR3: TGTGCCAGACCCGACAGGGGCGAGGGCAATCAGCCCCAGCATTTT. It yields the protein CARPDRGEGNQPQHF.

The V and J genes are TRBV9 and TRBJ2-7; 9 bases agree with TRBD1. The CDR3 length is 15 residues. From germline, CDR1 is SGDLS and CDR2 YYNGEE. V lost 3 bases and J lost 3; bases outside the gene matches: 7. CDR3 residues: CASSAGQGRFYEQYF. The DNA for the CDR3 is TGTGCCAGCAGCGCAGGACAGGGGCGCTTCTACGAGCAGTACTTC.

This chain uses TRBV6-5 with TRBJ1-2, with D maybe TRBD1 (5 bases). CDR3 size: 13 residues. V gave up 2 bases and J gave up 8 bases, with 12 bases separating them. Looked up from germline, CDR1 is MNHEY and CDR2 is SVGAGI. The CDR3 sequence: CASSYGTVLGYTF. DNA for the CDR3: TGTGCCAGCAGTTACGGGACGGTATTGGGCTACACCTTC.

This clone was recorded once. This sequence joins TRBV29-1 and TRBJ2-1; 8 positions agree with TRBD2. The V gene's germline CDR1 is SQVTM and CDR2 ANQGSEA. V was pared by 5 bases and J by 1 base, with 4 bases of the junction left unmatched. The CDR3 has 14 amino acids. CDR3 in amino acids: CSVSSGGSYNEQFF. For the CDR3, the DNA is TGCAGCGTTTCCTCGGGAGGGTCCTACAATGAGCAGTTCTTC.

The V gene is TRBV4-1, the J gene TRBJ2-2, with 7 nucleotides matching TRBD1. Germline CDR1 reads MGHRA; CDR2 reads YSYEKL. V trimming: 4 bases; J trimming: 7 bases; junction bases outside the gene matches: 9. The CDR3 length is 15 residues. The CDR3 reads CASSPQGDILGELFF. The CDR3, as DNA: TGCGCCAGCAGCCCCCAGGGGGACATTCTCGGGGAGCTGTTTTTT.